One and the same sample provided the 6 T cell receptor beta chains below, sequenced in a study of blood T cell repertoires in COVID-19. TCRdb's copy holds only in-frame clones and misses some; the assay was immunoSEQ multiplex PCR. Among approximately 180,000 clones listed, approximately 88% were seen once. Specimen: peripheral blood. Every receptor here comes from a woman aged 40 to 49 with COVID-19, enrolled during active disease.

V is TRBV4-2 and J is TRBJ2-7; 9 positions agree with TRBD2. With 5 bases clipped from V and 5 bases from J, the junction kept 10 bases outside the gene matches. The CDR3 consists of 15 residues. Germline CDR1 reads LGHNA; CDR2 reads YNFKEQ. The CDR3 coding sequence is TGTGCCAGCAGCGGCTGGCGGGGGGGCCGGAACGAGCAGTACTTC. As protein: CASSGWRGGRNEQYF.

CDR3 region: CASRDKSSSYEQYF. DNA for the CDR3: TGTGCCAGTCGGGACAAATCAAGCTCCTACGAGCAGTACTTC. J is TRBJ2-7 and V is TRBV19; the D gene is possibly TRBD1 (6 bases). Per the germline V gene, CDR1 is LNHDA and CDR2 is SQIVND (reference sequence). This CDR3 spans 14 amino acids. The ends were cut back, 8 bases at V and 0 bases at J, with 14 bases in the middle.

The chain links TRBV3-1 (or the pseudogene TRBV3-2) to TRBJ1-2; a possible D gene is TRBD1 (5 bases). This CDR3 is 14 amino acids long. From germline, CDR1 is LGHDT and CDR2 YNNKEL (reference sequence). V was trimmed by 0 bases and J by 7 bases, leaving 12 bases between them. DNA for the CDR3: TGTGCCAGCAGCCAAGATAACAGGAGGGGTGGCTACACCTTC. It encodes CASSQDNRRGGYTF.

The table lists this clone with a count of one. The V call is TRBV6-6, the J call TRBJ1-5; 9 bases agree with TRBD1. With 4 bases clipped from V and 6 bases from J, the junction kept 7 bases outside the gene matches. The CDR3 has 15 amino acids. Per germline, CDR1 MNHNY and CDR2 SVGAGI (reference sequence). CDR3 nucleotides: TGTGCCAGCAGTTCCGTACAGGGGGCTGGTCAGCCCCAGCATTTT. This translates into CASSSVQGAGQPQHF.

This chain uses TRBV28 with TRBJ1-1; 8 positions agree with TRBD1. The CDR3 contains 14 residues. Trimming took 5 bases from V and 3 from J; bases not matched to a gene: 5. Per germline, CDR1 MDHEN and CDR2 SYDVKM. The CDR3 DNA sequence: TGTGCCAGCAGTCCACGACAGGGGTACACTGAAGCTTTCTTT. Amino acids: CASSPRQGYTEAFF.

The rearrangement uses TRBV4-1 and TRBJ2-2; weak D call: TRBD1 (5 bases). CDR3 length equals 15 residues. Germline V gene data show CDR1 as MGHRA and CDR2 as YSYEKL. V gave up 2 bases and J gave up 7 bases, with 14 bases separating them. The CDR3 nucleotides are TGCGCCAGCAGCCAAAAGGTGTGGGGCGGCGGGGAGCTGTTTTTT. Translation: CASSQKVWGGGELFF.